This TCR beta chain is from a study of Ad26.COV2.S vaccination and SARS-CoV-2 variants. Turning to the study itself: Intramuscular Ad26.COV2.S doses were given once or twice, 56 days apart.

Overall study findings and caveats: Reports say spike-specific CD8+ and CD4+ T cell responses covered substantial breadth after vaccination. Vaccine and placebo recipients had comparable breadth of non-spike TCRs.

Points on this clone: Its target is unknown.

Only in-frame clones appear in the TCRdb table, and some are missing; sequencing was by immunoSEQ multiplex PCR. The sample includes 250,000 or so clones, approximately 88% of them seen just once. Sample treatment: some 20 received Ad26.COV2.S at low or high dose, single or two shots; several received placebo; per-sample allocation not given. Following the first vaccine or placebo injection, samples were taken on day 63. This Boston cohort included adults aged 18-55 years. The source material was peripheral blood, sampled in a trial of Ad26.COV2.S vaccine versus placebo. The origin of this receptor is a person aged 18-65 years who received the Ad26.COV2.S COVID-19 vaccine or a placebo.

This CDR3 is CASSVAGLGGEQYF. In DNA, the CDR3 is TGTGCCAGCAGCGTAGCTGGACTAGGGGGGGAGCAGTACTTC. J is TRBJ2-7 and V is TRBV9; D is perhaps TRBD2 (7 bases). Trimming pared 0 bases from V and 7 bases from J, leaving 14 bases between. The CDR3 has 14 residues. CDR1 SGDLS and CDR2 YYNGEE come from the germline V gene.